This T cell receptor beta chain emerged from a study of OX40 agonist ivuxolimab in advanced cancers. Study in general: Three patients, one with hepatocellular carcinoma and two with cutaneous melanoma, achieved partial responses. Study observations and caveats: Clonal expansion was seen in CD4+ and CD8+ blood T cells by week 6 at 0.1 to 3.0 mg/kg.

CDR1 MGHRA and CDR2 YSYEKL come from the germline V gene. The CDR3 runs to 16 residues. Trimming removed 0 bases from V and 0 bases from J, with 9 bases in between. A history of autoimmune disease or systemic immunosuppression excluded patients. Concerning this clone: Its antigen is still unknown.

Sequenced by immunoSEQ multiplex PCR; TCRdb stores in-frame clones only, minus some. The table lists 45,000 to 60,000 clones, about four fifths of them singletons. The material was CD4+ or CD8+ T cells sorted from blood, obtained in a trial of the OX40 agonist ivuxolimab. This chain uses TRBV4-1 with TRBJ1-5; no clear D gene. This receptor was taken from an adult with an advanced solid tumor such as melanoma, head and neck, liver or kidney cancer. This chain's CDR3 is CASSQDRWSSNQPQHF. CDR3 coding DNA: TGCGCCAGCAGCCAAGATCGGTGGAGTAGCAATCAGCCCCAGCATTTT.